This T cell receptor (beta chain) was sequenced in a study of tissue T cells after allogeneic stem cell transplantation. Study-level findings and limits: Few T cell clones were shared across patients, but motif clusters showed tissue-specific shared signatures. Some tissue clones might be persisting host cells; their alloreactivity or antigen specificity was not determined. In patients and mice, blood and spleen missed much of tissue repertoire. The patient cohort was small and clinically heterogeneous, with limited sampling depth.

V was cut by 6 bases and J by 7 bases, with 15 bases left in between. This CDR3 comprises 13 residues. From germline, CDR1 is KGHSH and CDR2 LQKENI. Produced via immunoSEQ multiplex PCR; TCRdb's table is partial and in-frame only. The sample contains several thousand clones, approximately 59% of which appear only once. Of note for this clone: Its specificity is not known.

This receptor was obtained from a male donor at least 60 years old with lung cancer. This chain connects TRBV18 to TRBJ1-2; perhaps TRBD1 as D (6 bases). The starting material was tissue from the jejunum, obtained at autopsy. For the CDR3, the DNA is TGTGCCAGCTCCCCCGGCCAGGGGCCTGGCTACACCTTC. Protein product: CASSPGQGPGYTF. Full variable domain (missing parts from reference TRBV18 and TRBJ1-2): NAGVMQNPRHLVRRRGQEARLRCSPMKGHSHVYWYRQLPEEGLKFMVYLQKENIIDESGMPKERFSAEFPKEGPSILRIQQVVRGDSAAYFCASSPGQGPGYTFGSGTRLTVV.